The sequence of this TCR beta chain was determined in a study of blood T cell repertoires in COVID-19. Study-level information: The samples span acute and convalescent COVID-19 from the United States, Italy and Spain. T cells, B-cell-depleted T cells, or PBMCs provided the cDNA or gDNA that served as material.

V was clipped by 4 bases and J by 2 bases; unmatched bases: 9. The CDR3 spans 17 residues. Looked up from germline, CDR1 is SGDLS and CDR2 is YYNGEE. The authors' processing: For nucleated cells, counts were estimated from reference gene primer amplification. The protocol was immunoSEQ multiplex PCR, while the TCRdb copy is restricted to in-frame clones and leaves out a portion. V, J and clone size were drawn from that table, and D and trimming were deduced from the DNA. The sample shows under 300,000 clones, 88% of them seen only once. V is TRBV9 and J is TRBJ2-1, with TRBD2 matching over 10 bases. Material for sequencing was peripheral blood. The TCR sequence derives from a woman aged 40 to 55 who had recovered from COVID-19. CDR3 DNA sequence: TGTGCCAGCAGCCATTCTAGCGGGAGTCCCCCCTACAATGAGCAGTTCTTC. Its translation: CASSHSSGSPPYNEQFF.